The present TCR beta chain was sequenced within a study of blood T cell repertoires in COVID-19. Study overall: From the United States, Italy and Spain came samples of acute and convalescent COVID-19. Nucleic acid was either cDNA or gDNA, and it came from T cells, B-cell-depleted T cells, or PBMCs.

Germline V lookup: CDR1 SGHTS, CDR2 YDEGEE. J was trimmed by 1 base and V by 5 bases; bases with no gene match: 10. The CDR3 covers 16 residues. In terms of age and location, participants ranged from about 18 to 95 years and lived in roughly 22 US areas. Resolution of symptoms, clearance, or two negative PCRs was present in recovered Cohort 3 donors. Produced via immunoSEQ multiplex PCR; TCRdb's table is partial and in-frame only. The profile shows about 310,000 clones, over 80% of them singletons. This TCR came from a woman in her late teens or twenties who had recovered from COVID-19. The rearrangement joins TRBV5-8 to TRBJ2-3, with 7 bases identical to TRBD2. Material: PBMCs or T cells enriched from blood (not recorded which). For the CDR3, the DNA is TGTGCCAGCAGTCCCGGGACTATGATTCGCACAGATACGCAGTATTTT. This gives the protein CASSPGTMIRTDTQYF.